This paragraph covers one TCR beta chain sequence. There are 14 residues in the CDR3. After removal of 4 bases from V and 6 bases from J, the junction contained 9 bases not matched to a gene. CDR1 is SGDLS and CDR2 is YYNGEE in the germline V gene. In the authors' workflow: Amplifying reference gene primers gave estimates of nucleated cell counts. Clones were read by immunoSEQ multiplex PCR, and TCRdb kept only the in-frame ones, dropping some. The V and J calls and clone size were taken over from that table, and D and trimming were inferred from the DNA. Found here are about 120,000 clones, 75% to 90% of them singletons; the top ten hold around an eighth. This specimen comes from a study of blood T cell repertoires in COVID-19. Study as a whole: The United States, Italy and Spain supplied acute and convalescent COVID-19 samples. The cDNA or gDNA used as material had been derived from T cells, B-cell-depleted T cells, or PBMCs.

The clonotype comes from a human donor in a cohort sampled during active COVID-19. This rearrangement joins TRBV9 to TRBJ2-7, with 8 bases lining up with TRBD1. The sequenced sample was peripheral blood. The CDR3 DNA reads as TGTGCCAGCAGCCCACGGACAGGGACCGTCGAGCAGTACTTC. This translates into CASSPRTGTVEQYF.